This T cell receptor beta chain was recovered during a study of Graves' ophthalmopathy and Graves' hyperthyroidism. Overall study results and limits: Ophthalmopathy versus stable hyperthyroidism: 13-signature model gave around 85% sensitivity, 75% to 83% specificity. Most expanded clonotypes in thyroid above 0.001 frequency also showed up in blood.

The V gene lost 1 base and the J gene lost 4 bases, with 11 bases spanning the gap. CDR3 length: 14 residues. Germline CDR1 and CDR2: SEHNR and FQNEAQ (reference sequence). This clonotype has a count of ten or more. As yet, its antigen is unknown. Ineligible for inclusion were patients with other autoimmune diseases, uncontrolled infections, pregnancy or lactation. CDR3 regions of TCR beta were amplified from RNA transcripts. First-round RT-PCR relied on HTBI primers, and a second-round multiplex PCR came next. From the multiplex PCR reads, TCRdb called clonotypes with MiXCR, one entry per CDR3 protein. The table lists 650,000 to 800,000 distinct CDR3 sequences, roughly 41% of them singletons, with around 3% in the top ten.

The clonotype originates from an adult man with Graves' ophthalmopathy. This chain connects TRBV7-9 to TRBJ2-7, with D perhaps TRBD1 (7 bases). Sample: peripheral blood. CDR3 sequence (DNA): TGTGCCAGCAGCTTAGGGAGGGGGCAGTACGAGCAGTACTTC. The encoded protein is CASSLGRGQYEQYF.